What follows are 10 T cell receptor beta chains derived from one specimen sequenced in a study of blood T cell dynamics during melanoma immunotherapy. TCRdb keeps only in-frame clones here, not all; method: immunoSEQ multiplex PCR. The sample lists about 24,000 clones, around nine tenths occurring once. This sample's time point: pre-treatment baseline. The sequenced sample was blood, obtained from a patient treated with checkpoint blockade. These receptors came from a human donor with melanoma.

In its sample, this clone was seen a few times. CDR3 in DNA: TGTGCCAGCTCGGAACAGAGGGTTGGGGAAAAACTGTTTTTT. It yields the protein CASSEQRVGEKLFF. This chain joins TRBV27 and TRBJ1-4; D uncertain. V lost 8 bases to trimming and J lost 8 bases, with 18 bases between them. CDR3 length equals 14 residues. CDR1 and CDR2 (germline): MNHEY, SMNVEV (reference sequence).

J is TRBJ2-3 and V is TRBV5-1, with TRBD2 as a possible D gene (6 bases). This CDR3 region has 16 residues. Trimming took 4 bases from V and 3 from J, leaving 18 bases between them. Per the germline V gene, CDR1 is SGHRS and CDR2 is YFSETQ. As DNA, the CDR3 is TGCGCCAGCAGCCCATTCGGAGGGCCGGGAACAGATACGCAGTATTTT. It codes for CASSPFGGPGTDTQYF.

The chain has TRBV29-1 and TRBJ2-1; TRBD2 is a possible D gene (5 bases). The CDR3 length is 15 residues. Per the germline V gene, CDR1 is SQVTM and CDR2 is ANQGSEA. The V end lost 0 bases, the J end lost 0 bases, and 9 bases lay between the germline ends. CDR3 sequence reads: CSVEDWTPSYNEQFF. For the CDR3, the DNA is TGCAGCGTTGAAGACTGGACTCCCTCCTACAATGAGCAGTTCTTC.

This sequence joins TRBV28 and TRBJ2-5; D is perhaps TRBD2 (6 bases). Trimming shortened V by 3 bases and J by 6 bases, and 14 bases separated the two germline ends. Germline V lookup: CDR1 MDHEN, CDR2 SYDVKM. The CDR3 has 14 residues. The CDR3 nucleotides are TGTGCCAGCAGTTTGTGGGAGGCAGGGAAGACCCAGTACTTC. Its translation is CASSLWEAGKTQYF.

This clone showed up just a few times. The chain links TRBV19 to TRBJ2-7, with D tentatively TRBD1 (6 bases). From germline, CDR1 is LNHDA and CDR2 SQIVND (reference sequence). CDR3 length equals 12 residues. The germline V and J ends were trimmed by 5 bases and 6 bases, with 11 bases remaining between them. CDR3 protein: CASSPGQPEQYF. The CDR3 DNA is TGTGCCAGTAGTCCCGGACAGCCCGAGCAGTACTTC.

The gene calls are TRBV5-6 and TRBJ1-1; the D is unclear. V was clipped by 1 base and J by 1 base, with 11 bases between them. The CDR3 totals 15 residues. Germline V gene sequence: CDR1 SGHDT, CDR2 YYEEEE. This CDR3 is CASSLKGHKNTEAFF. CDR3 sequence (DNA): TGTGCCAGCAGCTTGAAAGGGCACAAGAACACTGAAGCTTTCTTT.

This clone was observed a handful of times. The gene calls are TRBV16 and TRBJ2-1, with D uncertain. Germline lookup yields CDR1 KGHSY and CDR2 FQNENV. The CDR3 is 13 residues long. Trimming removed 2 bases at V and 12 bases at J, with 14 bases between. Here the CDR3 DNA reads TGTGCCAGCAGCCAACCTTCGGGTGTAGGGCAGTTCTTC. Protein sequence: CASSQPSGVGQFF. Filled out from reference TRBV16 and TRBJ2-1, the complete variable domain reads GEEVAQTPKHLVRGEGQKAKLYCAPIKGHSYVFWYQQVLKNEFKFLISFQNENVFDETGMPKERFSAKCLPNSPCSLEIQATKLEDSAVYFCASSQPSGVGQFFGPGTRLTVL.

The chain combines TRBV7-6 with TRBJ2-1; TRBD1 agrees at 8 bases. With V trimmed by 4 bases and J by 9 bases, 2 bases remained unmatched. Germline values: CDR1 SGHVS, CDR2 FNYEAQ. The CDR3 loop spans 12 amino acids. The CDR3 DNA sequence: TGTGCCAGCAGCTCACAGGGGGGTGAGCAGTTCTTC. Its protein is CASSSQGGEQFF.

This chain links TRBV12-1 with TRBJ1-5; the table calls TRBD1, which could not be checked here. TRBV12-1 has pseudogene status. The CDR3 is 16 residues long. The chain's CDR3 is CASSLGTGESNQPQHF. In DNA, the CDR3 is TGTGCCAGCAGCCTAGGGACAGGAGAAAGCAATCAGCCCCAGCATTTT.

The chain employs TRBV7-8 and TRBJ2-6; D remains unclear. Germline loops: CDR1 SGHVS, CDR2 FQNEAQ. Trimming removed 1 base at V and 3 bases at J, with 7 bases between. The CDR3 contains 15 residues. The CDR3 DNA reads TGTGCCAGCAGCTTAGAGAGGATTGGGGCCAACGTCCTGACTTTC. Protein: CASSLERIGANVLTF.